This entry describes one TCR beta chain. Its antigen remains unidentified. The entry originates in a study of cytomegalovirus exposure and HLA in healthy donors. Study outcomes and limitations: The TCR clusters that emerged in the first cohort tended, a later analysis found, to co-occur in the roughly 120 validation repertoires. The study flagged some 170 TCR beta chains as cytomegalovirus-associated.

The repertoire was sequenced with immunoSEQ multiplex PCR; TCRdb's copy has only in-frame clones and lacks some. Here the sample spans 55,000 to 65,000 clones, more than 75% being singletons. Germline V gene sequence: CDR1 MDHEN, CDR2 SYDVKM. The V end lost 6 bases, the J end lost 4 bases, and 24 bases lay between the germline ends. The CDR3 is 17 amino acids. The sequenced material came from PBMCs. The J gene is TRBJ1-1, the V gene TRBV28; no definite D call. The TCR comes from a man aged 18 to 29 in good health and CMV-seronegative. CDR3 DNA: TGTGCCAGCAGATCGAGGTACGGAGTGGCTGGCAGCACTGAAGCTTTCTTT. As protein: CASRSRYGVAGSTEAFF.